The 13 T cell receptor beta chains below all came from one sample that was sequenced in a study of shared clonotypes between healthy human individuals. TCRdb's table, derived via immunoSEQ multiplex PCR, lists solely in-frame clones and lacks some. The sample yields 2 million or so clones, 85% to 95% seen once. The sample consisted of naive CD4+ T cells sorted from blood. Subset here: CD45RA+ positively selected. These receptors all come from a man aged 18 to 29 in good health.

The chain carries TRBV13 and TRBJ2-5; D unresolved. CDR1 PRHDT and CDR2 FYEKMQ come from the germline V gene (reference sequence). The V end was cut by 3 bases, the J end by 4 bases, with 15 bases between. The CDR3 loop spans 15 amino acids. The CDR3, as DNA: TGTGCCAGCAGCTTTATACGGGTAAGAACAGAGACCCAGTACTTC. It codes for CASSFIRVRTETQYF.

The CDR3 protein is CASLSVLSGNTIYF. CDR3 sequence (DNA): TGTGCCAGTCTATCGGTCCTCTCTGGAAACACCATATATTTT. This chain joins TRBV6-1 and TRBJ1-3; D call uncertain. The length of the CDR3 is 14 residues. Germline lookup yields CDR1 MNHNS and CDR2 SASEGT. V was pared by 9 bases and J by 0 bases, with 12 bases between.

As for this clone: Other DNA sequences in the sample encode the same CDR3. The chain combines TRBV18 with TRBJ2-5; TRBD2 might be the D (5 bases). Germline assignment: CDR1 KGHSH and CDR2 LQKENI. The CDR3 is 12 residues long. V dropped 3 bases and J dropped 5 bases, with 7 bases sitting between them. The CDR3 DNA reads as TGTGCCAGCTCACCCGGGGTTGAGACCCAGTACTTC. Translated: CASSPGVETQYF.

The chain recombines TRBV30 with TRBJ2-1; D unresolved. Germline V CDR1 and CDR2: GTSNPN, SVGIG (reference sequence). CDR3 length: 15 amino acids. V lost 3 bases, J lost 0 bases, and 12 bases lay in between. DNA of the CDR3: TGTGCCTGGAGCAAAGGCGGCCTCTCCTACAATGAGCAGTTCTTC. Translating it yields CAWSKGGLSYNEQFF.

CDR3 sequence: CASSLTGGSRGNEQFF. DNA for the CDR3: TGTGCCAGCAGTCTGACAGGGGGCAGTAGGGGAAATGAGCAGTTCTTC. This chain uses TRBV11-1 with TRBJ2-1; 10 bases map to TRBD1. V shed 6 bases and J 7 bases; nucleotides not matched to a gene: 12. This CDR3 has 16 residues. Germline V gene lookup returns CDR1 SGHAT and CDR2 FQDESV (reference sequence).

The chain uses TRBV5-4 and TRBJ2-7; 9 bases map to TRBD2. CDR3 length: 16 amino acids. Unmatched junction bases numbered 13, after V lost 3 bases and J lost 6 bases. Germline V CDR1 and CDR2: SGHNT, YYREEE (reference sequence). Here the CDR3 DNA reads TGTGCCAGCAGCTATGGTAGCGGGAGTTCGTCGGTCGAGCAGTACTTC. Protein product: CASSYGSGSSSVEQYF. The full variable domain, with the rest looked up from reference TRBV5-4 and TRBJ2-7, is ETGVTQSPTHLIKTRGQQVTLRCSSQSGHNTVSWYQQALGQGPQFIFQYYREEENGRGNFPPRFSGLQFPNYSSELNVNALELDDSALYLCASSYGSGSSSVEQYFGPGTRLTVT.

J is TRBJ2-7 and V is TRBV10-1; D is possibly TRBD1 (6 bases). Germline V gene lookup returns CDR1 WNHNN and CDR2 SYGVQD (reference sequence). The CDR3 covers 14 residues. Trimming took off 3 bases at V and 2 bases at J, with 11 bases between the two ends. CDR3 residues: CASSDGRTAYEQYF. The CDR3 region has the DNA TGCGCCAGCAGTGATGGGCGGACAGCCTACGAGCAGTACTTC.

V usage is TRBV7-2 and J usage is TRBJ2-1; 8 positions agree with TRBD2. The CDR3 is made up of 16 amino acids. Germline CDR1 is SGHTA and CDR2 is FQGNSA. The junction had 4 bases not matched to a gene; V was cut back by 0 bases and J by 3 bases. CDR3 residues: CASSLAALADYNEQFF. CDR3 in DNA: TGTGCCAGCAGCTTAGCGGCACTAGCGGACTACAATGAGCAGTTCTTC.

The J gene is TRBJ1-1, the V gene TRBV28, with 7 positions matching TRBD1. Germline lookup yields CDR1 MDHEN and CDR2 SYDVKM. CDR3 size: 13 residues. After removal of 6 bases from V and 4 bases from J, the junction contained 5 bases not matched to a gene. This CDR3 reads CASRMTGSTEAFF. The CDR3 DNA reads as TGTGCCAGCAGGATGACAGGGTCCACTGAAGCTTTCTTT.

The J gene is TRBJ1-2, the V gene TRBV28; TRBD1 is a possible D gene (6 bases). The CDR3 has 14 residues. CDR1 is MDHEN, CDR2 SYDVKM, per germline. The CDR3 DNA sequence: TGTGCAACATACGGTATGGGGGCTGGGTATGGCTACACCTTC. It is translated as CATYGMGAGYGYTF.

Comment on this clone: The same CDR3 is also encoded by other DNA sequences in this sample. This chain uses TRBV18 with TRBJ2-3, with D uncertain. This CDR3 has 12 residues. Germline V gene sequence: CDR1 KGHSH, CDR2 LQKENI. V was clipped by 0 bases and J by 6 bases, with 4 bases between them. The CDR3 nucleotides read TGTGCCAGCTCACCACCGTTGGATACGCAGTATTTT. Its protein product is CASSPPLDTQYF.

V is TRBV2 and J is TRBJ2-1, with D unresolved. The CDR3 contains 11 residues. V was trimmed by 6 bases and J by 6 bases, leaving 6 bases between them. In germline, CDR1 is SNHLY, CDR2 FYNNEI. The CDR3 region is CASSTINEQFF. DNA for the CDR3: TGTGCCAGCAGCACCATCAATGAGCAGTTCTTC.

This chain joins TRBV7-9 and TRBJ1-2, with D hard to call. This CDR3 region has 17 residues. CDR1 is SEHNR, CDR2 FQNEAQ, per germline (reference sequence). The V end was cut by 4 bases, the J end by 6 bases, with 24 bases between. CDR3 sequence: CASSSKDRPPGFNGYTF. CDR3 DNA sequence: TGTGCCAGCAGCTCAAAAGACCGTCCTCCGGGGTTCAATGGCTACACCTTC.